This T cell receptor beta chain comes out of a study of memory CD4+ T cells and cytomegalovirus serostatus. V gave up 6 bases and J gave up 3 bases, with 14 bases separating them. This CDR3 is built from 14 residues. CDR1 SNHLY and CDR2 FYNNEI come from the germline V gene. Measured with immunoSEQ multiplex PCR; TCRdb has only the in-frame clones, and not every one. This table holds about 47,000 clones, approximately 74% found once. Single viable CD3+CD4+CD8-CD45RO+ cells were sorted as the memory CD4+ T cells. Positive selection with CD4 microbeads enriched total CD4+ T cells. This clone is labeled as medium-sized.

The sequencing input was memory CD4+ T cells from blood. The rearrangement uses TRBV2 and TRBJ2-5; D unresolved. The clonotype was recovered from an adult in good health and CMV-seropositive. The CDR3 DNA reads as TGTGCCAGCAGCCCGTCGGATACGGAAGAGACCCAGTACTTC. Amino acids: CASSPSDTEETQYF.